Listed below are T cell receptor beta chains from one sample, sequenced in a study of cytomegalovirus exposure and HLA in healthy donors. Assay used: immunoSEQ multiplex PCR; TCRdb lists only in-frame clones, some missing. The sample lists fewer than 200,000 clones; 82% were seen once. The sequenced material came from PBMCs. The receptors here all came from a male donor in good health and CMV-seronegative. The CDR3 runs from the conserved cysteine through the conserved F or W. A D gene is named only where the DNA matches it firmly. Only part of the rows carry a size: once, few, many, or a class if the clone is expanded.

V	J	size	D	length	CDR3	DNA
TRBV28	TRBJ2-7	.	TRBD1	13	CASKPGQHTQQYF	TGTGCCAGCAAACCGGGACAGCATACTCAGCAGTACTTC
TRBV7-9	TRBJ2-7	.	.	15	CASSPYRDQGYEQYF	TGTGCCAGCAGCCCGTACAGGGATCAGGGATACGAGCAGTACTTC
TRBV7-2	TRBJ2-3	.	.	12	CASSLTQGTQYF	TGTGCCAGCAGCTTAACCCAGGGTACGCAGTATTTT
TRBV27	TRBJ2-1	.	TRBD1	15	CATQPGTGWNNEQFF	TGTGCCACCCAACCGGGGACAGGGTGGAACAATGAGCAGTTCTTC
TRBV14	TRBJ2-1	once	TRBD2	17	CASSQYGLAGAYNEQFF	TGTGCCAGCAGCCAATACGGACTAGCGGGAGCGTACAATGAGCAGTTCTTC
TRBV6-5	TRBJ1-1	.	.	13	CASSRQYYTEAFF	TGTGCCAGCAGTAGACAGTACTACACTGAAGCTTTCTTT
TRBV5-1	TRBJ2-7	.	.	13	CASSLDGRGEQYF	TGCGCCAGCAGCTTGGACGGCCGAGGGGAGCAGTACTTC
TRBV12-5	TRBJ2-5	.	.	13	CASGLAGVETQYF	TGTGCTAGTGGTTTGGCGGGAGTAGAGACCCAGTACTTC
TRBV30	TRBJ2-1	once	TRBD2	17	CAWSPREVRGAGDEQFF	TGTGCCTGGAGTCCCCGGGAGGTCCGGGGCGCGGGAGATGAGCAGTTCTTC
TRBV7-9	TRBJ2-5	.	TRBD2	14	CASSLFSGMDEQYF	TGTGCCAGCAGCTTGTTTAGCGGGATGGATGAGCAGTACTTC
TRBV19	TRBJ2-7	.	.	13	CASSTRISYEQYF	TGTGCCAGTAGTACCAGGATTTCCTACGAGCAGTACTTC
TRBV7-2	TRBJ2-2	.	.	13	CASSLVATGELFF	TGTGCCAGCAGCTTAGTGGCCACCGGGGAGCTGTTTTTT
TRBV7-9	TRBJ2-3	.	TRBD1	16	CASSLYQGVDTDTQYF	TGTGCCAGCAGCTTATATCAGGGGGTCGACACAGATACGCAGTATTTT
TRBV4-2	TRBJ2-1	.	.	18	CASSQEAGGSTSYNEQFF	TGTGCCAGCAGCCAAGAGGCTGGGGGGTCAACTTCCTACAATGAGCAGTTCTTC
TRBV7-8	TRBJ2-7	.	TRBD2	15	CASSLGRGSYYEQYF	TGTGCCAGCAGCCTCGGGAGGGGTTCCTATTACGAGCAGTACTTC
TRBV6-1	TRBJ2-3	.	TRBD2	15	CASSGIAGGPDTQYF	TGTGCCAGCAGTGGAATAGCGGGGGGGCCAGATACGCAGTATTTT
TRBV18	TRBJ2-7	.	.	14	CASSQGEGSYEQYF	TGTGCCAGCTCACAGGGGGAGGGCTCCTACGAGCAGTACTTC